These 28 T cell receptor beta chains came from one sample sequenced in a study of blood T cells in healthy people across ages. Next came a second PCR, run for about 7 to 12 cycles, which used a sample-barcoded 5' primer along with a J-beta primer mix. MiXCR, applied by TCRdb to the 5' RACE reads, yields one record per CDR3 protein. The sample records more than 1.4 million distinct CDR3 sequences, approximately 38% being singletons. Sequencing used blood. The receptor set was obtained from a woman aged 18-35 years in good health.

This clonotype has a handful of counts. The chain links TRBV5-5 to TRBJ1-6; D unclear. Germline lookup yields CDR1 SGHKS and CDR2 YYEKEE (reference sequence). The CDR3 sequence is 15 residues long. Trimming cost V 4 bases and J 9 bases, with 17 bases left between them. The CDR3 loop reads CASSMSGGISSPLHF. As DNA, the CDR3 is TGTGCCAGCAGCATGTCAGGTGGGATAAGTTCACCCCTCCACTTT.

The genes are TRBV6-5 and TRBJ2-1; perhaps TRBD1 as D (6 bases). CDR1 MNHEY and CDR2 SVGAGI come from the germline V gene. V was pared by 4 bases and J by 4 bases, with 14 bases between. The CDR3 is 15 amino acids. CDR3 loop: CASSLTGTFYNEQFF. CDR3 bases: TGTGCCAGCAGTTTGACCGGGACATTTTACAATGAGCAGTTCTTC.

This clonotype was counted only a few times. CDR3 bases: TGTGCCAGCCTTGACAGGGGACGAGGCTACACCTTC. This sequence encodes CASLDRGRGYTF. This chain uses TRBV2 with TRBJ1-2; 8 bases fit TRBD1. The germline gives CDR1 SNHLY, CDR2 FYNNEI. The CDR3 is 12 amino acids. The V and J ends lost 8 bases and 8 bases, in that order; junction bases with no gene match: 7. The variable domain in full, with the rest retrieved from reference TRBV2 and TRBJ1-2, is EPEVTQTPSHQVTQMGQEVILRCVPISNHLYFYWYRQILGQKVEFLVSFYNNEISEKSEIFDDQFSVERPDGSNFTLKIRSTKLEDSAMYFCASLDRGRGYTFGSGTRLTVV.

The chain recombines TRBV27 with TRBJ2-1; TRBD2 matches 11 bases. CDR1 is MNHEY and CDR2 is SMNVEV in the germline V gene (reference sequence). The CDR3 loop spans 16 amino acids. The J segment lost 7 bases and the V segment lost 5 bases, leaving 10 bases of the junction unmatched. CDR3 protein: CASSPLAGAPTNEQFF. CDR3 sequence (DNA): TGTGCCAGCAGTCCACTAGCGGGGGCGCCGACTAATGAGCAGTTCTTC.

The chain uses TRBV4-1 and TRBJ2-2, with 7 bases that match TRBD2. CDR3 length: 17 amino acids. V was clipped by 0 bases and J by 1 base; unmatched bases: 5. The germline V gene has CDR1 MGHRA and CDR2 YSYEKL. CDR3 residues: CASSQELADLNTGELFF. CDR3 nucleotide sequence: TGCGCCAGCAGCCAAGAGCTAGCGGACCTGAACACCGGGGAGCTGTTTTTT.

This clonotype occurred a few times. The V and J genes are TRBV5-1 and TRBJ2-3, with TRBD1 identical over 11 bases. Germline CDR1 and CDR2: SGHRS and YFSETQ. This CDR3 region has 15 residues. V trimming: 4 bases; J trimming: 7 bases; junction bases outside the gene matches: 8. The CDR3 DNA reads as TGCGCCAGCAGCATGCCGGGACAGGGGGTTAATACGCAGTATTTT. Translating gives CASSMPGQGVNTQYF. Looking up the rest from reference TRBV5-1 and TRBJ2-3 gives the full variable domain: KAGVTQTPRYLIKTRGQQVTLSCSPISGHRSVSWYQQTPGQGLQFLFEYFSETQRNKGNFPGRFSGRQFSNSRSEMNVSTLELGDSALYLCASSMPGQGVNTQYFGPGTRLTVL.

The chain uses TRBV29-1 and TRBJ1-1; 9 nucleotides align to TRBD1. Trimming took 2 bases from V and 4 from J; bases not matched to a gene: 5. The CDR3 contains 14 residues. Germline V CDR1 and CDR2: SQVTM, ANQGSEA. The CDR3 reads CSVETGGAGTEAFF. CDR3 nucleotides: TGCAGCGTTGAAACAGGGGGCGCGGGCACTGAAGCTTTCTTT.

The V call is TRBV12-3 or TRBV12-4, the J call TRBJ2-1; TRBD2 matches 10 bases. The CDR3 has 16 residues. V was clipped by 2 bases and J by 5 bases; unmatched bases: 6. CDR3 DNA: TGTGCCAGCAGTTTACGCAGACTAGCGGGCAACAATGAGCAGTTCTTC. Amino acid sequence: CASSLRRLAGNNEQFF.

V usage is TRBV15 and J usage is TRBJ2-7, with TRBD2 matching 10 bases. CDR1 LNHNV and CDR2 YYDKDF come from the germline V gene (reference sequence). J gave up 8 bases and V 0 bases, and 10 bases lay outside the gene matches. CDR3 length equals 16 residues. The CDR3 sequence is CATSRDSTSGAAKQYF. CDR3 bases: TGTGCCACCAGCAGAGATTCAACTAGCGGGGCTGCTAAGCAGTACTTC.

The chain joins TRBV2 to TRBJ2-4; D may be TRBD1 (6 bases). The J call may be in error: the DNA end matches TRBJ2-7 better. Looked up from germline, CDR1 is SNHLY and CDR2 is FYNNEI. This CDR3 is built from 14 residues. The CDR3 sequence: CASRGRDTFYEQYF. The CDR3 nucleotides read TGTGCCAGCAGGGGCCGGGACACCTTCTACGAGCAGTACTTC.

The chain carries TRBV20-1 and TRBJ1-4; no firm D call. Germline V gene lookup returns CDR1 DFQATT and CDR2 SNEGSKA (reference sequence). V shed 4 bases and J shed 0 bases, with 21 bases lying between them. CDR3 length: 18 residues. The DNA of the CDR3 is TGCAGTGCTAAACGGGGTTCAGGTTCGATAGCAACTAATGAAAAACTGTTTTTT. It yields the protein CSAKRGSGSIATNEKLFF.

The J gene is TRBJ2-7, the V gene TRBV10-3; weak D call: TRBD2 (6 bases). V gave up 7 bases and J gave up 5 bases, with 12 bases separating them. This CDR3 comprises 12 residues. The germline gives CDR1 ENHRY, CDR2 SYGVKD. DNA of the CDR3: TGTGCCATCAAGGGCAGGGAGGACGAGCAGTACTTC. Translation gives CAIKGREDEQYF.

This clonotype was counted only a few times. V is TRBV20-1 and J is TRBJ2-3; TRBD2 aligns across 9 bases. The germline gives CDR1 DFQATT, CDR2 SNEGSKA (reference sequence). The V gene end was trimmed by 4 bases and the J gene end by 6 bases; junction bases not matched to a gene: 5. The CDR3 runs to 13 residues. The CDR3 region is CSAKAGGPDTQYF. In DNA, the CDR3 is TGCAGTGCTAAGGCGGGGGGGCCGGATACGCAGTATTTT.

The V and J genes are TRBV6-6 and TRBJ2-5; D unclear. V was pared by 2 bases and J by 2 bases, with 9 bases between. CDR1 and CDR2 from the germline V gene are MNHNY and SVGAGI (reference sequence). This CDR3 is 14 amino acids long. The CDR3 DNA sequence: TGTGCCAGCAGTTACGGAACAGTACAAGAGACCCAGTACTTC. Amino acids: CASSYGTVQETQYF.

This clonotype was seen a few times. V usage is TRBV5-1 and J usage is TRBJ2-5; D gene unclear. CDR1 is SGHRS and CDR2 is YFSETQ in the germline V gene. With 0 bases removed from V and 4 bases from J, the gap between germline ends came to 10 bases. The CDR3 covers 14 residues. The CDR3 DNA follows: TGCGCCAGCAGCTTGGCCAAGGTCCCAGAGACCCAGTACTTC. Translated, it gives CASSLAKVPETQYF.

As DNA, the CDR3 is TGTGCCAGCAGTTATAAGGCACTGGGCGATCAGCCCCAGCATTTT. Protein sequence: CASSYKALGDQPQHF. V is TRBV6-5 and J is TRBJ1-5, with D uncertain. V shed 3 bases and J shed 5 bases, with 14 bases lying between them. The CDR3 loop spans 15 amino acids. Germline CDR1 and CDR2: MNHEY and SVGAGI.

The chain joins TRBV4-1 to TRBJ2-1; 7 nucleotides agree with TRBD2. CDR3 size: 14 residues. With 1 base clipped from V and 9 bases from J, the junction kept 6 bases outside the gene matches. Per germline, CDR1 MGHRA and CDR2 YSYEKL. For the CDR3, the DNA is TGCGCCAGCAGCCAAGCCGGACTAGTAGGTGAGCAGTTCTTC. As protein: CASSQAGLVGEQFF.

Concerning this clonotype itself: The junction does not match germline at one end; this may be a read error. The chain recombines TRBV12-3 or TRBV12-4 with TRBJ2-1, with D perhaps being TRBD1 or TRBD2 (6 bases each). CDR3 size: 13 residues. For the CDR3, the DNA is TGTGCCAGCAGCTTCGGGGGCTACAATAAGCAGTTCTTC. Residues: CASSFGGYNKQFF.

The chain couples TRBV20-1 to TRBJ2-5, with D maybe TRBD1 (7 bases). CDR1 and CDR2 (germline): DFQATT, SNEGSKA (reference sequence). V dropped 5 bases and J dropped 5 bases, with 12 bases sitting between them. The CDR3 has 12 amino acids. This chain's CDR3 is CSAGGTVETQYF. The DNA of the CDR3 is TGCAGTGCTGGCGGGACAGTGGAGACCCAGTACTTC.

V usage is TRBV7-9 and J usage is TRBJ2-7; perhaps TRBD1 as D (5 bases). This CDR3 has 17 residues. The V gene lost 3 bases and the J gene lost 5 bases, with 23 bases spanning the gap. CDR1 SEHNR and CDR2 FQNEAQ come from the germline V gene (reference sequence). CDR3 nucleotide sequence: TGTGCCAGCAGCTTGGGTATTTTGGGGCAGGGTCACAACGAGCAGTACTTC. Residues: CASSLGILGQGHNEQYF.

At least ten counts were recorded for this clonotype. The gene calls are TRBV20-1 and TRBJ2-1; 12 bases are a match to TRBD2. CDR3 length: 14 amino acids. The junction had 2 bases not matched to a gene; V was cut back by 3 bases and J by 5 bases. Germline V gene data show CDR1 as DFQATT and CDR2 as SNEGSKA (reference sequence). The CDR3: CSARLAGGHNEQFF. In DNA form, the CDR3 reads TGCAGTGCTAGGCTAGCGGGAGGGCACAATGAGCAGTTCTTC.

The rearrangement uses TRBV6-5 and TRBJ1-4; D is unclear. The ends were cut back, 5 bases at V and 8 bases at J, with 12 bases in the middle. The CDR3 is made up of 13 amino acids. Germline CDR1 reads MNHEY; CDR2 reads SVGAGI. The CDR3 region is CASSKIATEKLFF. DNA of the CDR3: TGTGCCAGCAGTAAAATTGCGACAGAAAAACTGTTTTTT.

This clonotype has more than one count but fewer than ten. The chain carries TRBV4-1 and TRBJ2-7; D possibly matches TRBD1 or TRBD2 (5 bases each). V was cut by 0 bases and J by 5 bases, with 20 bases left in between. Germline values: CDR1 MGHRA, CDR2 YSYEKL. This CDR3 contains 17 residues. The DNA of the CDR3 is TGCGCCAGCAGCCAAGATTTTGATCAGGGAGCCATGGACGAGCAGTACTTC. This translates into CASSQDFDQGAMDEQYF.

As concerns this clonotype: An end of the junction differs from the germline gene, which may be a read error. V usage is TRBV4-2 and J usage is TRBJ2-7; no clear D gene. Germline loops: CDR1 LGHNA, CDR2 YNFKEQ. The CDR3 loop spans 15 amino acids. CDR3 region: CASSTDIRSSDEQYF. The CDR3 DNA reads TGTGCCAGCAGCACAGACATTCGGAGCTCCGACGAGCAGTACTTC.

The chain employs TRBV6-1 and TRBJ2-7; 7 nucleotides align to TRBD1. Per the germline V gene, CDR1 is MNHNS and CDR2 is SASEGT. The V segment lost 7 bases and the J segment 0 bases; nucleotides outside the gene matches: 12. The CDR3 spans 16 residues. The CDR3 loop reads CASNRHRDSDSYEQYF. CDR3 DNA sequence: TGTGCCAGCAATCGACACCGGGACAGTGACTCCTACGAGCAGTACTTC.

This clonotype appeared a few times. The chain employs TRBV12-3 or TRBV12-4 and TRBJ1-2; TRBD1 aligns across 10 bases. The V and J ends lost 5 bases and 5 bases, in that order; junction bases with no gene match: 11. This CDR3 spans 16 amino acids. The CDR3 nucleotides are TGTGCCAGCAGTCCACGCGGGACAGGGGTTCTTTATGGCTACACCTTC. Translated: CASSPRGTGVLYGYTF.

The chain links TRBV12-3 or TRBV12-4 to TRBJ1-2; 10 bases map to TRBD1. Trimming at V came to 6 bases and at J to 5 bases, leaving 6 bases not matched to a gene. CDR3 size: 14 residues. The CDR3 reads CASSQGQGIYGYTF. The CDR3 nucleotides are TGTGCCAGCAGCCAGGGACAGGGGATATATGGCTACACCTTC.

The chain couples TRBV2 to TRBJ2-1; TRBD2 matches at 10 bases. Germline CDR1 reads SNHLY; CDR2 reads FYNNEI. CDR3 length equals 14 residues. V lost 5 bases, J lost 9 bases, and 7 bases stayed unmatched. The CDR3 DNA sequence: TGTGCCAGCAGTCGAGGGCTAGCGGGGGCTGAGCAGTTCTTC. Translated: CASSRGLAGAEQFF.